A selection of T cell receptor beta chains follows, all from one sample in a study of a mutant IDH1 vaccine in newly diagnosed glioma. Sequencing was performed with immunoSEQ multiplex PCR; in TCRdb, only in-frame clones are kept and a portion is missing. The table lists around 37,000 clones, about nine tenths of them singletons. Sequencing was performed on PBMCs, taken from a glioma patient treated with radiotherapy, temozolomide or both. These receptor sequences come from a man aged 18 to 35 with glioma. Both conserved end residues are part of each CDR3. Each record gives: V gene, clone size, J gene, D gene, CDR3 protein, CDR3 DNA. D genes are given only for firm matches. Size is stated for part of the rows, as once, few or many counts, or as a class when the clone is expanded.

V gene: TRBV25-1; clone size: NA; J gene: TRBJ1-6; D gene: NA; CDR3 protein: CASQGGTYNSPLHF; CDR3 DNA: TGTGCCAGCCAAGGAGGTACCTATAATTCACCCCTCCACTTT
V gene: TRBV5-4; clone size: NA; J gene: TRBJ1-2; D gene: TRBD1; CDR3 protein: CASSGNRDRAYGYTF; CDR3 DNA: TGTGCCAGCAGCGGGAACCGGGACAGGGCCTATGGCTACACCTTC
V gene: TRBV30; clone size: NA; J gene: TRBJ2-5; D gene: NA; CDR3 protein: CAWSSSGWETQYF; CDR3 DNA: TGTGCCTGGAGTTCCAGCGGGTGGGAGACCCAGTACTTC
V gene: TRBV19; clone size: NA; J gene: TRBJ2-1; D gene: NA; CDR3 protein: CASSGYSYNEQFF; CDR3 DNA: TGTGCCAGTAGTGGCTACTCCTACAATGAGCAGTTCTTC
V gene: TRBV5-1; clone size: NA; J gene: TRBJ2-7; D gene: TRBD1; CDR3 protein: CASSLTGLNEQYF; CDR3 DNA: TGCGCCAGCAGCCTGACAGGGTTGAACGAGCAGTACTTC
V gene: TRBV7-3; clone size: NA; J gene: TRBJ2-7; D gene: NA; CDR3 protein: CASSLSGFDEQYF; CDR3 DNA: TGTGCCAGCAGCTTATCGGGGTTCGACGAGCAGTACTTC
V gene: TRBV7-6; clone size: few; J gene: TRBJ1-4; D gene: NA; CDR3 protein: CASSLTAGNEKLFF; CDR3 DNA: TGTGCCAGCAGCTTGACAGCCGGTAATGAAAAACTGTTTTTT
V gene: TRBV4-3; clone size: NA; J gene: TRBJ1-2; D gene: NA; CDR3 protein: CASSQDRGSGYTF; CDR3 DNA: TGCGCCAGCAGCCAAGATAGGGGATCTGGCTACACCTTC
V gene: TRBV30; clone size: NA; J gene: TRBJ1-1; D gene: NA; CDR3 protein: CAWSGDRLPEAFF; CDR3 DNA: TGTGCCTGGAGTGGTGACAGGCTCCCTGAAGCTTTCTTT
V gene: TRBV5-1; clone size: NA; J gene: TRBJ2-5; D gene: TRBD1; CDR3 protein: CASSPQGEETQYF; CDR3 DNA: TGCGCCAGCAGCCCACAGGGGGAAGAGACCCAGTACTTC
V gene: TRBV11-2; clone size: NA; J gene: TRBJ2-5; D gene: NA; CDR3 protein: CASSRRGDIQETQYF; CDR3 DNA: TGTGCCAGCAGCCGAAGAGGGGACATCCAAGAGACCCAGTACTTC
V gene: TRBV28; clone size: NA; J gene: TRBJ2-1; D gene: TRBD2; CDR3 protein: CASEGAGEQFF; CDR3 DNA: TGTGCCAGCGAGGGAGCGGGAGAGCAGTTCTTC
V gene: TRBV5-4; clone size: NA; J gene: TRBJ2-5; D gene: TRBD2; CDR3 protein: CASSLVASGRRETQYF; CDR3 DNA: TGTGCCAGCAGCTTGGTTGCTAGCGGGAGGCGAGAGACCCAGTACTTC
V gene: TRBV2; clone size: NA; J gene: TRBJ2-7; D gene: TRBD2; CDR3 protein: CASSGTSGRASEQYF; CDR3 DNA: TGTGCCAGCAGTGGGACTAGCGGGAGGGCCTCCGAGCAGTACTTC
V gene: TRBV5-4; clone size: NA; J gene: TRBJ1-1; D gene: NA; CDR3 protein: CASSLRDRGGVNTEAFF; CDR3 DNA: TGTGCCAGCAGCTTGCGAGACAGAGGGGGGGTGAACACTGAAGCTTTCTTT
V gene: TRBV4-2; clone size: NA; J gene: TRBJ2-7; D gene: TRBD1; CDR3 protein: CASSPRQGASYEQYF; CDR3 DNA: TGTGCCAGCAGCCCCCGACAGGGGGCTTCCTACGAGCAGTACTTC
V gene: TRBV6-5; clone size: NA; J gene: TRBJ2-2; D gene: NA; CDR3 protein: CASSPVRDGRELFF; CDR3 DNA: TGTGCCAGCAGTCCGGTCCGGGATGGCCGGGAGCTGTTTTTT
V gene: TRBV4-2; clone size: NA; J gene: TRBJ2-3; D gene: NA; CDR3 protein: CASSQDWLTGSTDTQYF; CDR3 DNA: TGTGCCAGCAGCCAAGATTGGTTAACAGGGAGCACAGATACGCAGTATTTT
V gene: TRBV7-2; clone size: NA; J gene: TRBJ1-6; D gene: TRBD1; CDR3 protein: CASSLDGTGANSPLHF; CDR3 DNA: TGTGCCAGCAGCCTAGATGGGACAGGGGCAAATTCACCCCTCCACTTT
V gene: TRBV10-3; clone size: NA; J gene: TRBJ2-7; D gene: TRBD1; CDR3 protein: CAISRRQGIYEQYF; CDR3 DNA: TGTGCCATCAGTCGAAGACAGGGAATCTACGAGCAGTACTTC
V gene: TRBV6-5; clone size: NA; J gene: TRBJ2-7; D gene: TRBD2; CDR3 protein: CASGGVAGGYEQYF; CDR3 DNA: TGTGCCAGCGGGGGGGTAGCGGGGGGCTACGAGCAGTACTTC
V gene: TRBV14; clone size: once; J gene: TRBJ1-1; D gene: NA; CDR3 protein: CASSPMLGARGNTEAFF; CDR3 DNA: TGTGCCAGCAGCCCTATGCTGGGGGCTAGAGGGAACACTGAAGCTTTCTTT
V gene: TRBV6-1; clone size: NA; J gene: TRBJ2-7; D gene: NA; CDR3 protein: CASSLGGSYEQYF; CDR3 DNA: TGTGCCAGCAGTTTGGGGGGATCCTACGAGCAGTACTTC
V gene: TRBV29-1; clone size: NA; J gene: TRBJ1-1; D gene: TRBD1; CDR3 protein: CSGTGDVRAFF; CDR3 DNA: TGCAGCGGGACAGGGGATGTGCGGGCTTTCTTT
V gene: TRBV29-1; clone size: NA; J gene: TRBJ1-1; D gene: NA; CDR3 protein: CSVAGHRGNTEAFF; CDR3 DNA: TGCAGCGTGGCGGGACACCGGGGGAACACTGAAGCTTTCTTT
V gene: TRBV5-6; clone size: NA; J gene: TRBJ2-7; D gene: NA; CDR3 protein: CASSQLVGEQYF; CDR3 DNA: TGTGCCAGCAGTCAATTAGTGGGCGAGCAGTACTTC
V gene: TRBV5-1; clone size: NA; J gene: TRBJ2-2; D gene: TRBD1; CDR3 protein: CASSGDRAVTGELFF; CDR3 DNA: TGCGCCAGCAGCGGGGACAGGGCGGTTACCGGGGAGCTGTTTTTT
V gene: TRBV6-6; clone size: once; J gene: TRBJ2-3; D gene: NA; CDR3 protein: CASSSRRASTDTQYF; CDR3 DNA: TGTGCCAGCAGTTCCCGAAGGGCCAGCACAGATACGCAGTATTTT
V gene: TRBV6-5; clone size: few; J gene: TRBJ1-1; D gene: NA; CDR3 protein: CASSYGQVLVTEAFF; CDR3 DNA: TGTGCCAGCAGTTACGGGCAAGTTTTGGTGACTGAAGCTTTCTTT
V gene: TRBV18; clone size: NA; J gene: TRBJ1-3; D gene: TRBD1; CDR3 protein: CASSPSTGTSGNTIYF; CDR3 DNA: TGTGCCAGCTCACCCTCGACAGGGACTAGTGGAAACACCATATATTTT
V gene: TRBV4-3; clone size: NA; J gene: TRBJ2-7; D gene: NA; CDR3 protein: CASSQESVGSSYEQYF; CDR3 DNA: TGCGCCAGCAGCCAAGAGAGTGTAGGTTCTTCCTACGAGCAGTACTTC
V gene: TRBV5-6; clone size: once; J gene: TRBJ1-1; D gene: NA; CDR3 protein: CASSLVGGVSTEAFF; CDR3 DNA: TGTGCCAGCAGCTTGGTTGGGGGTGTCAGCACTGAAGCTTTCTTT
V gene: TRBV6-5; clone size: NA; J gene: TRBJ1-2; D gene: TRBD1; CDR3 protein: CASSYAGQFGYTF; CDR3 DNA: TGTGCCAGCAGTTACGCGGGACAGTTTGGCTACACCTTC
V gene: TRBV2; clone size: NA; J gene: TRBJ2-2; D gene: NA; CDR3 protein: CASSENKWRNTGELFF; CDR3 DNA: TGTGCCAGCAGTGAAAACAAGTGGCGTAACACCGGGGAGCTGTTTTTT
V gene: TRBV5-1; clone size: NA; J gene: TRBJ2-2; D gene: TRBD1; CDR3 protein: CASSERTGNTGELFF; CDR3 DNA: TGCGCCAGCAGCGAGAGGACAGGGAACACCGGGGAGCTGTTTTTT
V gene: TRBV5-6; clone size: NA; J gene: TRBJ1-5; D gene: NA; CDR3 protein: CASSLGNQPQHF; CDR3 DNA: TGTGCCAGCAGCTTAGGAAATCAGCCCCAGCATTTT
V gene: TRBV6-5; clone size: NA; J gene: TRBJ1-2; D gene: NA; CDR3 protein: CASTGGYRGYTF; CDR3 DNA: TGTGCCAGCACGGGGGGTTATCGTGGCTACACCTTC
V gene: TRBV2; clone size: few; J gene: TRBJ2-7; D gene: TRBD1; CDR3 protein: CASSQFGQGTSYEQYF; CDR3 DNA: TGTGCCAGCAGTCAATTCGGACAGGGGACATCCTACGAGCAGTACTTC
V gene: TRBV6-1; clone size: NA; J gene: TRBJ1-3; D gene: NA; CDR3 protein: CASILGVAGNTIYF; CDR3 DNA: TGTGCCAGCATCCTCGGGGTGGCTGGAAACACCATATATTTT
V gene: TRBV7-2; clone size: NA; J gene: TRBJ2-3; D gene: TRBD2; CDR3 protein: CASSFTGRESQYF; CDR3 DNA: TGTGCCAGCAGCTTCACCGGGCGGGAGTCGCAGTATTTT
V gene: TRBV9; clone size: NA; J gene: TRBJ2-7; D gene: TRBD1; CDR3 protein: CASSALGQGGEQYF; CDR3 DNA: TGTGCCAGCAGCGCCCTGGGACAGGGGGGCGAGCAGTACTTC
V gene: TRBV2; clone size: NA; J gene: TRBJ2-7; D gene: TRBD2; CDR3 protein: CASSEAGAPYEQYF; CDR3 DNA: TGTGCCAGCAGTGAGGCGGGAGCCCCCTACGAGCAGTACTTC
V gene: TRBV5-4; clone size: NA; J gene: TRBJ2-3; D gene: NA; CDR3 protein: CASSLGMGLSPSTDTQYF; CDR3 DNA: TGTGCCAGCAGCTTGGGTATGGGCCTGTCTCCTAGCACAGATACGCAGTATTTT
V gene: TRBV4-1; clone size: NA; J gene: TRBJ2-1; D gene: NA; CDR3 protein: CASSQPRGAVKDFNEQFF; CDR3 DNA: TGCGCCAGCAGCCAACCGAGGGGCGCCGTGAAAGACTTCAATGAGCAGTTCTTC
V gene: TRBV10-3; clone size: NA; J gene: TRBJ1-1; D gene: TRBD1; CDR3 protein: CATEGTGGTEAFF; CDR3 DNA: TGTGCCACGGAGGGGACAGGGGGCACTGAAGCTTTCTTT
V gene: TRBV29-1; clone size: NA; J gene: TRBJ1-2; D gene: TRBD1; CDR3 protein: CSVTDRGNEGYTF; CDR3 DNA: TGCAGCGTTACGGACAGGGGGAATGAGGGCTACACCTTC
V gene: TRBV7-2; clone size: once; J gene: TRBJ2-1; D gene: NA; CDR3 protein: CASSLDHNEQFF; CDR3 DNA: TGTGCCAGCAGCTTAGATCACAATGAGCAGTTCTTC
V gene: TRBV30; clone size: NA; J gene: TRBJ2-1; D gene: NA; CDR3 protein: CAWSVTGTWEHEQFF; CDR3 DNA: TGTGCCTGGAGTGTAACAGGGACATGGGAGCATGAGCAGTTCTTC
V gene: TRBV7-6; clone size: few; J gene: TRBJ1-1; D gene: NA; CDR3 protein: CASSLVDGREAFF; CDR3 DNA: TGTGCCAGCAGCTTAGTGGACGGACGTGAAGCTTTCTTT